These 27 T cell receptor beta chains came from one sample sequenced in a study of CD8+CD57+ T cells in acquired aplastic anemia. In patients chosen for sequencing, flow cytometry had shown CD8+CD57+ cell expansion. The template used for profiling TCR beta VDJ and CDR3 was genomic DNA. MiXCR was run by TCRdb on the reads, yielding one entry per CDR3 protein. The sample includes fewer than 300,000 distinct CDR3 sequences, roughly 82% seen only once; the top ten take over 35%. Material for sequencing was sorted CD4+, CD8+, or CD8+CD57+ T cells (not recorded which) from PBMCs. The receptors were sampled from a human donor with aplastic anemia.

The chain recombines TRBV9 with TRBJ2-1, with 8 bases fitting TRBD2. The V gene's germline CDR1 is SGDLS and CDR2 YYNGEE. CDR3 length equals 15 residues. V shed 4 bases, J shed 14 bases, and the junction held 17 bases outside the gene matches. CDR3 loop: CASSLAGGAEKEKFF. The CDR3 nucleotides are TGTGCCAGCAGCCTAGCGGGCGGGGCGGAAAAAGAGAAGTTCTTC.

With respect to this clonotype: One end of the junction is discordant with germline, which a read error may explain. The chain is built from TRBV7-8 and TRBJ2-3, with D unresolved. Germline values: CDR1 SGHVS, CDR2 FQNEAQ. The CDR3 is 14 residues long. CDR3 sequence reads: CASSLGEDHGTPFF. CDR3 coding DNA: TGTGCCAGCAGCTTAGGGGAAGACCATGGTACGCCGTTCTTT.

This clonotype has just one count. The chain employs TRBV5-1 and TRBJ1-5, with D possibly matching TRBD1 (5 bases). The CDR3 is made up of 13 amino acids. Between the trimmed V and J ends, which lost 1 base and 8 bases, there was a span of 10 bases. CDR1 and CDR2 (germline): SGHRS, YFSETQ. CDR3 nucleotides: TGCGCCAGCAGCTTGTCCGGGGCTGAGCCCCAGCATTTT. As protein: CASSLSGAEPQHF. The entire variable domain, with the rest obtained from reference TRBV5-1 and TRBJ1-5, is as follows: KAGVTQTPRYLIKTRGQQVTLSCSPISGHRSVSWYQQTPGQGLQFLFEYFSETQRNKGNFPGRFSGRQFSNSRSEMNVSTLELGDSALYLCASSLSGAEPQHFGDGTRLSIL.

Note on this clonotype: At one boundary the junction diverges from the germline segment, which might be a read error. For the CDR3, the DNA is TGTGCCAGCAGTGACCGGTCAGATACGCAGTTTTTT. The encoded protein is CASSDRSDTQFF. The chain joins TRBV9 to TRBJ2-1, with D hard to call. The CDR3 covers 12 residues. Germline CDR1 reads SGDLS; CDR2 reads YYNGEE.

With regard to this clonotype: This CDR3 is missing its conserved last phenylalanine or tryptophan, likely due to a read error. It is unclear where the CDR3 begins or ends on the DNA, so no DNA is shown, and the CDR3 is as TCRdb lists it. This chain links TRBV9 with TRBJ2-3; TRBD1 reflects the table's D call only, with no check against the DNA. The CDR3 has 13 residues if both end residues are counted. Germline V lookup: CDR1 SGDLS, CDR2 YYNGEE. This chain's CDR3 is CASSPRAGTTTGV.

A remark on this clonotype: One end of the junction is discordant with germline, which a read error may explain. V gene TRBV9 combines with J gene TRBJ2-1; perhaps TRBD2 as D (5 bases). The CDR3 totals 12 residues. Germline V gene sequence: CDR1 SGDLS, CDR2 YYNGEE. The CDR3 DNA reads as TGTGCCGGCAGCCATTGGGGAGAGGAGCAGTCCTTC. The encoded protein is CAGSHWGEEQSF.

The chain recombines TRBV20-1 with TRBJ1-1; D gene ambiguous. CDR1 and CDR2 from the germline V gene are DFQATT and SNEGSKA (reference sequence). V was shortened by 4 bases and J by 1 base, with 16 bases between the two germline ends. The CDR3 is 15 amino acids. CDR3 DNA: TGCAGTGCTACCGCACCTTCAGCAGGGAACACTGAAGCTTTCTTT. It specifies CSATAPSAGNTEAFF.

The chain links TRBV2 to TRBJ2-7; tentative D call: TRBD2 (5 bases). CDR1 is SNHLY and CDR2 is FYNNEI in the germline V gene. Trimming removed 6 bases at V and 10 bases at J, with 34 bases between. The CDR3 is 18 amino acids. CDR3 coding DNA: TGTGCCAGCAGCTTAGACCGAGACGGGCGAACCCGGCCGAGCGGTCAGTACGTC. Translation gives CASSLDRDGRTRPSGQYV.

Of note for this clonotype: At one boundary the junction diverges from the germline segment, which might be a read error. The J gene is TRBJ2-5, the V gene TRBV9; no reliable D call. The germline V gene has CDR1 SGDLS and CDR2 YYNGEE. The CDR3 consists of 14 residues. Here the CDR3 DNA reads TGTGCCACCAGCAGAGGCGGCGAGCCAGTGACCCAATACTTC. Translation: CATSRGGEPVTQYF.

The genes are TRBV5-4 and TRBJ2-3, with D tentatively TRBD1 (6 bases). CDR1 and CDR2 (germline): SGHNT, YYREEE (reference sequence). This CDR3 region has 14 residues. Trimming stripped 5 bases from V and 6 bases from J, with 16 bases between. The CDR3 sequence: CASSELGGPDTQYF. CDR3 DNA: TGTGCCAGCAGTGAACTAGGGGGTCCCGATACGCAGTATTTT.

Worth noting for this clonotype: No conserved phenylalanine or tryptophan is present at the end of the CDR3, so a read error is the likely explanation. It is unclear where the CDR3 begins or ends on the DNA, so no DNA is shown, and the CDR3 is as TCRdb lists it. The chain couples TRBV7-2 to TRBJ2-2; TRBD1 was called by the table and not checked on the DNA. The CDR3 is 12 amino acids long, termini counted. Germline V gene data show CDR1 as SGHTA and CDR2 as FQGNSA. The CDR3: CASSLARGADYV.

The V and J genes are TRBV9 and TRBJ2-6; unclear D gene. The length of the CDR3 is 16 residues. Germline loops: CDR1 SGDLS, CDR2 YYNGEE. V lost 0 bases and J 12 bases, leaving 19 bases between the germline ends. CDR3 in amino acids: CASSVAGDTRSIVLTF. The CDR3 bases are TGTGCCAGCAGCGTAGCGGGTGATACCCGGTCTATCGTCCTGACTTTC.

This chain joins TRBV2 and TRBJ2-3; D remains ambiguous. The V gene lost 6 bases and the J gene lost 1 base, with 8 bases spanning the gap. This CDR3 region has 13 residues. CDR1 SNHLY and CDR2 FYNNEI come from the germline V gene. The chain's CDR3 is CASRVWGTDTQYF. The DNA of the CDR3 is TGTGCCAGCAGGGTGTGGGGCACAGATACGCAGTATTTT.

On this clonotype: Likely a read error: the CDR3 ends without its conserved phenylalanine or tryptophan. No DNA is shown, since the ends of the CDR3 on it are uncertain; the CDR3 is the one TCRdb lists. The chain carries TRBV7-3 and TRBJ2-3. The length of the CDR3 is 12 amino acids, counting both ends. CDR1 and CDR2 (germline): SGHTA, FQGTGA. The chain's CDR3 is CASSRDANTDDL.

This clonotype appeared many times. The rearrangement joins TRBV6-5 to TRBJ2-5; no reliable D call. The germline gives CDR1 MNHEY, CDR2 SVGAGI. Between the trimmed V and J ends, which lost 2 bases and 0 bases, there was a span of 7 bases. CDR3 size: 14 residues. Here the CDR3 DNA reads TGTGCCAGCAGTTACAAAGGGAACCAAGAGACCCAGTACTTC. It specifies CASSYKGNQETQYF.

Concerning this clonotype itself: No conserved phenylalanine or tryptophan ends this CDR3, so it is likely a read error. The DNA is omitted, as the CDR3 cannot be located on it reliably, and the CDR3 follows TCRdb's listing. The chain employs TRBV9 and TRBJ2-3; the table's D call of TRBD1 was not tested on the DNA. The length of the CDR3 is 13 amino acids, counting both ends. Looked up from germline, CDR1 is SGDLS and CDR2 is YYNGEE. CDR3 loop: CASSDWWTDNKGV.

This clonotype was observed once. A read error may produce the germline difference seen at one junction end. The V call is TRBV5-4, the J call TRBJ2-1; 11 bases map to TRBD2. The germline V gene encodes CDR1 SGHNT and CDR2 YYREEE (reference sequence). The CDR3 loop spans 16 amino acids. DNA for the CDR3: TGTGCCAGTAGCTGTACAGGGACTAGCGGTTTCAATGAGCAGTTCTTC. Translated: CASSCTGTSGFNEQFF. Based on the CDR3 plus reference TRBV5-4 and TRBJ2-1, the full variable domain is ETGVTQSPTHLIKTRGQQVTLRCSSQSGHNTVSWYQQALGQGPQFIFQYYREEENGRGNFPPRFSGLQFPNYSSELNVNALELDDSALYLCASSCTGTSGFNEQFFGPGTRLTVL.

The chain links TRBV7-8 to TRBJ2-7; D not certain. This CDR3 has 18 residues. V lost 2 bases, J lost 1 base, and 21 bases lay in between. The germline V gene has CDR1 SGHVS and CDR2 FQNEAQ. The CDR3 coding sequence is TGTGCCAGCAGCTTACAGCCAGATGGCACAGCCCAGTCCTACGAGCAGTACGTC. Translation: CASSLQPDGTAQSYEQYV.

This clonotype was counted at least ten times. This chain links TRBV20-1 with TRBJ2-7; 14 nucleotides line up with TRBD2. The V and J ends lost 0 bases and 4 bases, in that order; junction bases with no gene match: 11. CDR3 length equals 18 residues. The germline V gene has CDR1 DFQATT and CDR2 SNEGSKA (reference sequence). CDR3 DNA: TGCAGTGCTAGAGACCCCTCGACTAGCGGGAGGGAGAGGTACGAGCAGTACTTC. It specifies CSARDPSTSGRERYEQYF.

This clonotype showed up just once. The J gene is TRBJ2-7, the V gene TRBV7-9; 8 nucleotides match TRBD1. With 5 bases clipped from V and 3 bases from J, the junction kept 18 bases outside the gene matches. Germline assignment: CDR1 SEHNR and CDR2 FQNEAQ (reference sequence). The CDR3 is made up of 18 amino acids. The CDR3 sequence is CASSLRPGGSAPLYEQYV. The CDR3 nucleotides are TGTGCCAGCAGCCTCCGTCCAGGGGGCAGTGCACCCCTCTACGAGCAGTACGTC.

This chain uses TRBV11-3 with TRBJ1-6, with 7 bases lining up with TRBD1. J gave up 10 bases and V 8 bases, and 8 bases lay outside the gene matches. The CDR3 runs 13 residues. Looked up from germline, CDR1 is SGHNT and CDR2 is YENEEA. The CDR3 here is CASQGGRESPLHF. CDR3 in DNA: TGTGCCAGCCAGGGGGGAAGAGAATCACCCCTCCACTTT. Full variable domain (rest looked up from reference TRBV11-3 and TRBJ1-6): EAGVVQSPRYKIIEKKQPVAFWCNPISGHNTLYWYLQNLGQGPELLIRYENEEAVDDSQLPKDRFSAERLKGVDSTLKIQPAELGDSAVYLCASQGGRESPLHFGNGTRLTVT.

This sequence joins TRBV7-3 and TRBJ1-1; a possible D gene is TRBD1 (6 bases). The V and J ends lost 5 bases and 2 bases respectively, with 15 bases between them. From germline, CDR1 is SGHTA and CDR2 FQGTGA. The CDR3 runs to 15 residues. DNA of the CDR3: TGTGCCAGCAGCCCTATGGGGGCAGTAAACACTGAAGCTTTCTTT. Its protein is CASSPMGAVNTEAFF. Supplemented by reference TRBV7-3 and TRBJ1-1, the full variable domain reads GAGVSQTPSNKVTEKGKYVELRCDPISGHTALYWYRQSLGQGPEFLIYFQGTGAADDSGLPNDRFFAVRPEGSVSTLKIQRTERGDSAVYLCASSPMGAVNTEAFFGQGTRLTVV.

About this clonotype itself: With a much larger clone just one base away, this may be a read error. The chain links TRBV6-1 to TRBJ2-7; 8 positions match TRBD1. Per the germline V gene, CDR1 is MNHNS and CDR2 is SASEGT. With V trimmed by 5 bases and J by 2 bases, 14 bases remained unmatched. The CDR3 length is 17 residues. CDR3 residues: CASSPTTQGAPTYEQYF. The CDR3 DNA is TGTGCCAGCAGTCCCACCACTCAGGGGGCGCCTACCTACGAGCAGTACTTC.

The V gene is TRBV7-9, the J gene TRBJ2-3; D perhaps matches TRBD1 (5 bases). The V end lost 1 base, the J end lost 9 bases, and 14 bases lay between the germline ends. CDR1 and CDR2 from the germline V gene are SEHNR and FQNEAQ (reference sequence). CDR3 length: 14 residues. The CDR3 coding sequence is TGTGCCAGCAGCTTAGGGGAAGGACAAAAAACGCAGTATTTT. Residues: CASSLGEGQKTQYF.

This clonotype has a handful of counts. The chain joins TRBV11-2 to TRBJ2-3; D ambiguous. V was cut by 6 bases and J by 3 bases, with 10 bases left in between. The CDR3 loop spans 13 amino acids. Germline V gene sequence: CDR1 SGHAT, CDR2 FQNNGV. The CDR3 is CASRWGGTDTQYF. DNA of the CDR3: TGTGCCAGCAGGTGGGGTGGAACAGATACGCAGTATTTT.

Notes on this clonotype: One end of the junction is discordant with germline, which a read error may explain. The chain joins TRBV7-3 to TRBJ2-7; D gene unclear. This CDR3 has 16 amino acids. Germline V gene sequence: CDR1 SGHTA, CDR2 FQGTGA. CDR3 protein: CASSQGLAGGYTVQYF. The CDR3 DNA follows: TGCGCCAGCAGCCAAGGCCTTGCAGGTGGCTACACCGTCCAGTACTTC.

In the case of this clonotype: The conserved final phenylalanine or tryptophan is absent from the CDR3, which likely points to a read error. It is unclear where the CDR3 begins or ends on the DNA, so no DNA is shown, and the CDR3 is as TCRdb lists it. The CDR3 region is CASGDGGTDTREFGP. The chain is built from TRBV2 and TRBJ2-2; the D call in the table, TRBD1, was not verified against the DNA. The CDR3 numbers 15 amino acids, ends counted. CDR1 is SNHLY, CDR2 FYNNEI, per germline.